Each of the 4 T cell receptor beta chains below was sequenced from the same sample in a study of HIV-infected children after antiretroviral therapy interruption. Treatment indicated: PENTA 11 planned treatment interruption arm or continuous ART arm. Unique molecular identifiers were included in an RNA-based 3' RACE TCR library. TCRdb reprocessed the 3' RACE reads with MiXCR, giving one entry per CDR3 protein. The data contain 40,000 to 55,000 distinct CDR3 sequences, 4.3% of them singletons. The sequences come from CD45RA+ CD4+ T cells from PBMCs, pooled from several time points, collected from a donor given antiretroviral therapy, either interrupted or continuous. Subset denoted: naive CD4+ CD45RA+ CD45RO- T cells. These receptors came from a pool of human donors with HIV.

This chain connects TRBV11-1 to TRBJ1-6; the D gene is possibly TRBD1 (6 bases). The CDR3 contains 16 residues. V lost 7 bases to trimming and J lost 8 bases, with 21 bases between them. Germline-derived CDR1 and CDR2 are SGHAT and FQDESV (reference sequence). The CDR3 is CASIPKGQPGDSPLHF. DNA for the CDR3: TGTGCCAGCATCCCTAAAGGACAGCCAGGGGATTCACCCCTCCACTTT.

This clonotype was detected many times. The rearrangement links TRBV24-1 to TRBJ2-3, with a tentative D call TRBD2 (7 bases). Between the trimmed V and J ends, which lost 3 bases and 4 bases, there was a span of 10 bases. This CDR3 region has 14 residues. Germline V gives CDR1 KGHDR, CDR2 SFDVKD. CDR3 bases: TGTGCCACCAGTGATACCGGGGGGCCAGATACGCAGTATTTT. It specifies CATSDTGGPDTQYF.

This rearrangement joins TRBV5-1 to TRBJ2-7; D call uncertain. The ends were cut back, 1 base at V and 5 bases at J, with 13 bases in the middle. The CDR3 totals 14 residues. CDR1 and CDR2 (germline): SGHRS, YFSETQ. The CDR3 is CASSLRASQDEQYF. CDR3 DNA sequence: TGCGCCAGCAGCTTGAGAGCCAGCCAAGACGAGCAGTACTTC.

This clonotype was picked up many times. The gene calls are TRBV7-9 and TRBJ2-3, with a possible D match to TRBD2 (6 bases). The CDR3 consists of 14 residues. CDR1 is SEHNR, CDR2 FQNEAQ, per germline (reference sequence). Trimming removed 5 bases from V and 2 bases from J, with 11 bases in between. The CDR3: CASSGERVTDTQYF. The CDR3 nucleotides are TGTGCCAGCAGCGGGGAGCGGGTCACAGATACGCAGTATTTT.